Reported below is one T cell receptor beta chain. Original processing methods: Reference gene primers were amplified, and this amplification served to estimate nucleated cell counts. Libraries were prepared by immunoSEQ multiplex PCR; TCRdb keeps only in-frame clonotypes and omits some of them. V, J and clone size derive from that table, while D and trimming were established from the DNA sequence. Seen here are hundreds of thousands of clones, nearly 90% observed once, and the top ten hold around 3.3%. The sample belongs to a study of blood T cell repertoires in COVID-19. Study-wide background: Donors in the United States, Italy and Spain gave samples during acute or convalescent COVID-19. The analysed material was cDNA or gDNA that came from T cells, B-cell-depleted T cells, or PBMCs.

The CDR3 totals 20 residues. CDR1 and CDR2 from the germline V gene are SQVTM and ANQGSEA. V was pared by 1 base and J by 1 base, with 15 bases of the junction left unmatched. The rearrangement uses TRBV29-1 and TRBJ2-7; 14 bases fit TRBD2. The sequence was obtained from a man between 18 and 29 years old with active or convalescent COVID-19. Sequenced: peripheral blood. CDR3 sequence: CSVEGHARRTSGRSSYEQYF. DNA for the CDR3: TGCAGCGTTGAAGGTCATGCACGCAGGACTAGCGGGAGGTCGTCCTACGAGCAGTACTTC.